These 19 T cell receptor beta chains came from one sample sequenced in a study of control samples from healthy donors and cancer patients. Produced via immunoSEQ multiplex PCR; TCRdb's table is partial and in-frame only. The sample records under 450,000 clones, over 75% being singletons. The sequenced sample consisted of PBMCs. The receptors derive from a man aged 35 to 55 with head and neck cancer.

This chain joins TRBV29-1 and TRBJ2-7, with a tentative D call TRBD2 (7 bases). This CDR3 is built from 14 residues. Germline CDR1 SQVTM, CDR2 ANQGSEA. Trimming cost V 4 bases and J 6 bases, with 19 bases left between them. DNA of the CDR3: TGCAGCGTTGGGGGGGGCAGTACCCCGAGCGAGCAGTACTTC. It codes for CSVGGGSTPSEQYF.

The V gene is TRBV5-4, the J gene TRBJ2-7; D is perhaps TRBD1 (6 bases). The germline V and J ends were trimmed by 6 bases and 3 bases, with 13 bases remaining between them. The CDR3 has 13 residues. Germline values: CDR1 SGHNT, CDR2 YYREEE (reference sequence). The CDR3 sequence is CASTRQDNYEQYF. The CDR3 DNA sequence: TGTGCCAGCACCAGACAGGATAACTACGAGCAGTACTTC.

The CDR3 region is CASSDGTPYEQYF. For the CDR3, the DNA is TGTGCCAGCAGTGACGGCACTCCATACGAGCAGTACTTC. This rearrangement joins TRBV2 to TRBJ2-7; no clear D. V lost 3 bases and J lost 4, with 10 bases in between. The CDR3 has 13 residues. The germline CDR1 and CDR2 sequences are SNHLY and FYNNEI.

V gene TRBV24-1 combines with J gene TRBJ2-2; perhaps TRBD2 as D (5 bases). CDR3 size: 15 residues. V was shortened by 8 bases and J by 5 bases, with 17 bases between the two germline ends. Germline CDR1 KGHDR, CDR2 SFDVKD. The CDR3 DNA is TGTGCCACCAAGATAGAGAGGGAAGGGACCGGGGAGCTGTTTTTT. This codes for CATKIEREGTGELFF.

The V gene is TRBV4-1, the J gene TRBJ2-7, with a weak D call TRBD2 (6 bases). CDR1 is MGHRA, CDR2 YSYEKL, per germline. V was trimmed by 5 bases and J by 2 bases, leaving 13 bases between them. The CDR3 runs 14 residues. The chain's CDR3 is CASSAWGETYEQYF. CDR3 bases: TGCGCCAGCAGCGCATGGGGGGAAACCTACGAGCAGTACTTC.

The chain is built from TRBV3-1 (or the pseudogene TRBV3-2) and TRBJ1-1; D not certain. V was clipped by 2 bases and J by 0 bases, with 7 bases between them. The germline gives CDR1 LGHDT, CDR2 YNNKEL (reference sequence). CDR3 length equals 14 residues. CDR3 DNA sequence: TGTGCCAGCAGCCAACAAGGAATGAACACTGAAGCTTTCTTT. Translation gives CASSQQGMNTEAFF.

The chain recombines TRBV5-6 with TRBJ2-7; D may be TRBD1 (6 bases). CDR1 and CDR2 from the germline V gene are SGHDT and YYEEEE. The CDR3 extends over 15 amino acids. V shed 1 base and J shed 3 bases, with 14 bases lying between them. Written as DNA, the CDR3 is TGTGCCAGCAGCTTGTTCGCACAGGGACACTACGAGCAGTACTTC. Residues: CASSLFAQGHYEQYF.

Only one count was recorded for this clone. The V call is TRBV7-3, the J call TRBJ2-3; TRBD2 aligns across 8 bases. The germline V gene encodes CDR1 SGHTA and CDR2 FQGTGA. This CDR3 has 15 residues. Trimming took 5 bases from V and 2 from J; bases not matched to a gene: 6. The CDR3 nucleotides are TGTGCCAGCAGCGCCGGGACTAGTGTCACAGATACGCAGTATTTT. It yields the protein CASSAGTSVTDTQYF.

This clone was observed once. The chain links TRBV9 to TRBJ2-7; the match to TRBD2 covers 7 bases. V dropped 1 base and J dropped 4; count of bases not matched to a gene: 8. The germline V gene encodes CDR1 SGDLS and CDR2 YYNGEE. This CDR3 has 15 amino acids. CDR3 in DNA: TGTGCCAGCAGCGTATTTCCCGAGGGAGGGTACGAGCAGTACTTC. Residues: CASSVFPEGGYEQYF.

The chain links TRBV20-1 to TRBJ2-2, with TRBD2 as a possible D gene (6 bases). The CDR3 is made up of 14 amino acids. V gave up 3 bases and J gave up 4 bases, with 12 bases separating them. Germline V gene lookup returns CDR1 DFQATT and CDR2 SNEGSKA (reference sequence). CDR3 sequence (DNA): TGCAGTGCTAGTCACGGGAGTCGCACCGGGGAGCTGTTTTTT. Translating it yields CSASHGSRTGELFF.

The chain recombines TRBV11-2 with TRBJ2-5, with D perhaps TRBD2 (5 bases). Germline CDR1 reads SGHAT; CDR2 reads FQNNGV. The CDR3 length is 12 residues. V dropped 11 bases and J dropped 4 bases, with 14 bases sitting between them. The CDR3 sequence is CASRTRSETQYF. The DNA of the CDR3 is TGTGCCTCAAGAACTAGATCAGAGACCCAGTACTTC.

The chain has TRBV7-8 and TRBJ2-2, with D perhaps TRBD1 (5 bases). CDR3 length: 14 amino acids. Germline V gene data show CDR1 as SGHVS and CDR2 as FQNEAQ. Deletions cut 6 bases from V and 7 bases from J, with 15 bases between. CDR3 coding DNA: TGTGCCAGCAGTCAGGGCCAGCCCAGCGGGGAGCTGTTTTTT. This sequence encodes CASSQGQPSGELFF. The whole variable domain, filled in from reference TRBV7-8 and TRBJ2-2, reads GAGVSQSPRYKVAKRGQDVALRCDPISGHVSLFWYQQALGQGPEFLTYFQNEAQLDKSGLPSDRFFAERPEGSVSTLKIQRTQQEDSAVYLCASSQGQPSGELFFGEGSRLTVL.

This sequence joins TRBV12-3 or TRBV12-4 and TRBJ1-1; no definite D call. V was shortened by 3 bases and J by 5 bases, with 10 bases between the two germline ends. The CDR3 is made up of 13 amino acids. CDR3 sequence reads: CASSLSVQTEAFF. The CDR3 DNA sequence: TGTGCCAGCAGTTTGTCGGTTCAAACTGAAGCTTTCTTT.

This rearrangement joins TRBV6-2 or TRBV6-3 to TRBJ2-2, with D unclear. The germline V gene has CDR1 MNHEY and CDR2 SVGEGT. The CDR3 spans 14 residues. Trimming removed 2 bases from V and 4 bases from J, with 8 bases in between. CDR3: CASSYRALTGELFF. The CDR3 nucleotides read TGTGCCAGCAGTTACAGGGCCCTCACCGGGGAGCTGTTTTTT.

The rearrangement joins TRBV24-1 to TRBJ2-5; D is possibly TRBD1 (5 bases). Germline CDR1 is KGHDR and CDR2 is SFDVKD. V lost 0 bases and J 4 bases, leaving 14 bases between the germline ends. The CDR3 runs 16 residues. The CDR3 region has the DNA TGTGCCACCAGTGATTTGGGGTCAGGGCCGGTAGAGACCCAGTACTTC. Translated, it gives CATSDLGSGPVETQYF.

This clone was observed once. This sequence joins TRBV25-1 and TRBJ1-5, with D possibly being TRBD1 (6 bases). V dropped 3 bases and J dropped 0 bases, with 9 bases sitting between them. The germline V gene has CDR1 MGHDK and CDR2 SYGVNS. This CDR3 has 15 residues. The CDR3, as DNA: TGTGCCAGCAGTGAGGGGGGCTATAGCAATCAGCCCCAGCATTTT. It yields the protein CASSEGGYSNQPQHF.

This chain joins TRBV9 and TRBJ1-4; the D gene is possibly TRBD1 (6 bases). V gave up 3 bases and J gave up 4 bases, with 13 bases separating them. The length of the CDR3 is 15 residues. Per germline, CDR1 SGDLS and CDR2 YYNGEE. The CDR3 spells CASSEGDSGNEKLFF. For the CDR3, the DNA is TGTGCCAGCAGCGAGGGGGATAGCGGTAATGAAAAACTGTTTTTT.

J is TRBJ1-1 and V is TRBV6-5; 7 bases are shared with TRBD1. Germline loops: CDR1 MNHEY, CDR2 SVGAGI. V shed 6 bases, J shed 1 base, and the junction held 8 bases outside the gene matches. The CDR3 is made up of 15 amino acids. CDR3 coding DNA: TGTGCCAGCAGCCGAGACAGGGTGGGGAACACTGAAGCTTTCTTT. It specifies CASSRDRVGNTEAFF.

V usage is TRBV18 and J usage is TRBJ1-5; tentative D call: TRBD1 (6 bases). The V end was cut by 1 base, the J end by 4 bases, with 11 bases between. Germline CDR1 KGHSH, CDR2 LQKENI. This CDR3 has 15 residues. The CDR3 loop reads CASSPRGQINQPQHF. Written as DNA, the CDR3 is TGTGCCAGCTCACCACGGGGGCAGATTAATCAGCCCCAGCATTTT.